This T cell receptor beta chain was found in a study of CD8+ T cells in alopecia areata. Overall study: It was oral tofacitinib, at 5 to 10 mg twice daily, that treated patients received. General study findings and limits: Clarity of TCR sharing across patients fell short of that in mice, possibly HLA-related. Across lesional scalp, and particularly alopecia totalis/universalis, clonality surpassed that of normal scalp.

With regard to this clone: Its target is not known.

Sequencing templates came from extracted RNA that was reverse transcribed into cDNA. Profiled with immunoSEQ multiplex PCR; TCRdb holds only in-frame clones, not every one. The profile shows 15,000 to 16,000 clones, more than 50% of them singletons. Researchers took lesional scalp punch biopsies and peripheral blood from people who were alopecia areata patients. Germline CDR1 and CDR2: SGDLS and YYNGEE. The CDR3 is made up of 15 amino acids. Trimming pared 0 bases from V and 2 bases from J, leaving 9 bases between. The sequence derives from a human donor with alopecia areata. The V and J genes are TRBV9 and TRBJ2-1; D possibly corresponds to TRBD2 (6 bases). Sequencing was carried out using skin. The CDR3 loop reads CASSVAGETYNEQFF. In DNA form, the CDR3 reads TGTGCCAGCAGCGTAGCGGGAGAGACCTACAATGAGCAGTTCTTC. The full variable domain, its missing parts supplied by reference TRBV9 and TRBJ2-1, is DSGVTQTPKHLITATGQRVTLRCSPRSGDLSVYWYQQSLDQGLQFLIQYYNGEERAKGNILERFSAQQFPDLHSELNLSSLELGDSALYFCASSVAGETYNEQFFGPGTRLTVL.